These T cell receptor beta chains were read from a single sample in a study of T cells in Graves' hyperthyroidism and ophthalmopathy. MiXCR, run by TCRdb on the multiplex PCR reads, gives a single entry per CDR3 protein. The sample consists of around 200,000 distinct CDR3 sequences, 17% of them appearing once. The source material was blood. All receptors derive from a woman between 50 and 59 years old with Graves' hyperthyroidism. CDR3s leave out the opening cysteine and the closing phenylalanine or tryptophan.

j_call,v_call,cdr3_length,cdr3_aa
TRBJ1-4,TRBV7-9,11,ASSLPQEVKLF
TRBJ1-4,TRBV7-2,12,ASSLAVTNEKLF
TRBJ1-6,TRBV19,12,ASSDRTPNSPLH
TRBJ1-2,TRBV9,11,ASSVGQTDGYT
TRBJ2-1,TRBV20-1,13,SASQLAGGYNEQF
TRBJ2-7,TRBV3-1,12,ASSQGLGTYEQY
TRBJ1-6,TRBV14,12,ASSQDWSNSPLH
TRBJ2-7,TRBV7-9,16,ASSLGSYRDRSSYEQY
TRBJ2-1,TRBV6-6,13,ASSYSNRAYNEQF
TRBJ2-5,TRBV20-1,11,SAVENREETQY
TRBJ2-7,TRBV10-2,12,ASSARTGTHEQY
TRBJ2-2,TRBV7-3,12,ASSPGTGRGELF
TRBJ2-1,TRBV29-1,11,SVGGVDYNEQF
TRBJ2-6,TRBV28,14,ASSPGAGDGANVLT
TRBJ1-1,TRBV9,13,ASSPPDGLNTEAF
TRBJ2-1,TRBV27,14,ASSPSLGLAGNEQF
TRBJ2-3,TRBV4-3,14,ASSSRTSLDTDTQY
TRBJ2-1,TRBV19,13,ASSSLGEVNNEQF
TRBJ2-1,TRBV5-1,13,ASSLAGGPVDEQF
TRBJ1-2,TRBV28,14,ASSTQGPSPNYGYT
TRBJ1-2,TRBV5-1,13,ASSREQGEIYGYT
TRBJ1-2,TRBV20-1,14,SAEGGGWGTDYGYT
TRBJ1-2,TRBV27,11,ASSRTGNYGYT
TRBJ2-7,TRBV28,13,ASSLGLGSAYEQY
TRBJ1-4,TRBV7-9,16,ASSLARMGRGRNEKLF
TRBJ1-1,TRBV6-1,12,ASSKGPLNTEAF
TRBJ1-6,TRBV6-2/TRBV6-3,13,ASSYTGTGNSPLH
TRBJ2-2,TRBV7-2,14,ASSLVGGGAGGELF
TRBJ2-7,TRBV20-1,13,SARGSGVVVYEQY
TRBJ2-5,TRBV7-2,12,ASSSQLLGETQY
TRBJ1-5,TRBV7-3,11,ASSSFLGQPQH
TRBJ2-1,TRBV6-5,15,ASSFNSGRMVDNEQF
TRBJ2-7,TRBV6-1,13,ASSDQRGARNEQY
TRBJ1-4,TRBV2,13,ASSELYTGNEKLF
TRBJ2-3,TRBV3-1,14,ASSQDPAGVTDTQY
TRBJ2-2,TRBV7-9,12,ATQPQRMAGELF
TRBJ2-1,TRBV11-2,14,ASSFHSGGPYNEQF
TRBJ2-1,TRBV12-3/TRBV12-4,10,ATYGAPREQF
TRBJ2-5,TRBV6-1,12,ASSPGVAIETQY
TRBJ1-1,TRBV19,12,ASSSGGTDSRAF
TRBJ2-7,TRBV29-1,14,SVLTLREGFTYEQY
TRBJ1-1,TRBV5-1,12,ASSLEGRETEAF
TRBJ1-4,TRBV5-1,12,ASSRAPPNEKLF
TRBJ1-6,TRBV3-1,14,ASSRGTGVYNSPLH